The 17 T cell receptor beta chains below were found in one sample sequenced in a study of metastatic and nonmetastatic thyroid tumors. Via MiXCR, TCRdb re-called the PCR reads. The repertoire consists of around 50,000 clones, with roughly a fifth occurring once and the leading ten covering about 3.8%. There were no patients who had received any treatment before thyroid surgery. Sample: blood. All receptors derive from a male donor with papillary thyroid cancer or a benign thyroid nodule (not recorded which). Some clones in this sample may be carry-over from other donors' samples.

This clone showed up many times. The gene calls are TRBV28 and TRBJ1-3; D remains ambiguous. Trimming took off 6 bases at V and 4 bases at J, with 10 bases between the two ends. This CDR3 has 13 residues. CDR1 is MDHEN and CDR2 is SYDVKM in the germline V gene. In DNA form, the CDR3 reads TGTGCCAGCAGACCAGGAGGGGGAAACACCATATATTTT. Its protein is CASRPGGGNTIYF.

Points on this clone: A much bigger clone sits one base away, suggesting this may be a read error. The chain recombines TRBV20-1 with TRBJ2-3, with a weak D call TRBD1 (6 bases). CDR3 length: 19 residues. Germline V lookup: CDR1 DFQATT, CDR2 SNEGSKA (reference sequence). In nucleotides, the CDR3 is TGCGGTGCTAGAGATTTCGTCGTTCGGGACACCGGAGTCACAGATACGCAGTATTTT. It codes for CGARDFVVRDTGVTDTQYF.

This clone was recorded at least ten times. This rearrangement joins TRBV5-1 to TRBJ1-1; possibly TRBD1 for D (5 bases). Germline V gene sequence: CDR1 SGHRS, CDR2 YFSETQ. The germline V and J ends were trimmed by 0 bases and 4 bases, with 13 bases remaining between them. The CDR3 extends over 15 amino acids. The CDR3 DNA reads TGCGCCAGCAGCTTGGTGTCAGGGCCGGGCACTGAAGCTTTCTTT. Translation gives CASSLVSGPGTEAFF.

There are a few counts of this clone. The DNA for the CDR3 is TGTGCCAGCAGCTTAGTCCCAGGGGGGTGGCCCCCGCAACCCTACGAGCAGTACTTC. Encoded protein: CASSLVPGGWPPQPYEQYF. The chain recombines TRBV7-6 with TRBJ2-7, with a weak D call TRBD1 (7 bases). The CDR3 runs 19 residues. Germline lookup yields CDR1 SGHVS and CDR2 FNYEAQ. The V end lost 1 base, the J end lost 2 bases, and 24 bases lay between the germline ends.

In DNA form, the CDR3 reads TGTGCCAGCAGCTTCGAGGGGGCTATTAAGAATTCACCCCTCCACTTT. Translating gives CASSFEGAIKNSPLHF. The genes are TRBV11-1 and TRBJ1-6; 7 bases align to TRBD1. J gave up 7 bases and V 3 bases, and 9 bases lay outside the gene matches. This CDR3 region has 16 residues. Germline assignment: CDR1 SGHAT and CDR2 FQDESV (reference sequence).

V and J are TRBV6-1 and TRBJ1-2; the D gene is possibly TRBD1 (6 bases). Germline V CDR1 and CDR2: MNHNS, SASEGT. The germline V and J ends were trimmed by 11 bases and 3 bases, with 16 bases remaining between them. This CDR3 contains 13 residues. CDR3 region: CASNRDRDYGYTF. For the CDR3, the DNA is TGTGCCTCGAACAGGGACCGAGACTATGGCTACACCTTC.

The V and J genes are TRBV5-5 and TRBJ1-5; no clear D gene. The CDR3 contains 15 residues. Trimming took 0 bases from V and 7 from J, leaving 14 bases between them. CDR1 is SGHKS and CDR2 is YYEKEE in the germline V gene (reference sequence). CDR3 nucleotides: TGTGCCAGCAGCTTGGCCCCCGTGGATCGCCAGCCCCAGCATTTT. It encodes CASSLAPVDRQPQHF.

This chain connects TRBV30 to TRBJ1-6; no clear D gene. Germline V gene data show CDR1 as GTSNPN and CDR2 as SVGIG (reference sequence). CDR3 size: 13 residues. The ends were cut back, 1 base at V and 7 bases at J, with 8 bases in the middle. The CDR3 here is CAWSGRENSPLHF. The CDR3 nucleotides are TGTGCCTGGAGTGGACGGGAAAATTCACCCCTCCACTTT.

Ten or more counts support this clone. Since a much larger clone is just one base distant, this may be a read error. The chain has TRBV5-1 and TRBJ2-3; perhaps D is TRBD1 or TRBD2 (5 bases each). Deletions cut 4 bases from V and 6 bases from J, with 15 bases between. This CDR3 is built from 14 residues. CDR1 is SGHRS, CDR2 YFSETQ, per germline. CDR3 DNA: TGCGCCAGCAGCCGGGACGGCGGGTCGGATACGCAGTATTTT. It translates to CASSRDGGSDTQYF.

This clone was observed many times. CDR3 nucleotides: TGCAGTGCTAGAGATTGGGGGACTAGCGGGCTTAGTTCTTACAATGAGCAGTTCTTC. Amino acid sequence: CSARDWGTSGLSSYNEQFF. The chain uses TRBV20-1 and TRBJ2-1; 12 bases align to TRBD2. CDR3 length equals 19 residues. The junction had 13 bases not matched to a gene; V was cut back by 0 bases and J by 4 bases. Germline loops: CDR1 DFQATT, CDR2 SNEGSKA (reference sequence).

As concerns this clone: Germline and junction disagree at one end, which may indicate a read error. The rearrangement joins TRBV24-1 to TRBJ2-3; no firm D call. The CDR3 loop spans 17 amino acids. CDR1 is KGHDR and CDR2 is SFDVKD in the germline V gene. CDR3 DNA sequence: TGTGGCACCAGTGATCCCCGGGTCTCAACGGGCACAGATCCGCAGTATTTT. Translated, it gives CGTSDPRVSTGTDPQYF.

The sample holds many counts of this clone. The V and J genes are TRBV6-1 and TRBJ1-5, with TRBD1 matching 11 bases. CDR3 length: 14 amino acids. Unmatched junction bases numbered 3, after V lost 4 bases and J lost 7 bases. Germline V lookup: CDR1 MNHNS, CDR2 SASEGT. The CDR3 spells CASSGGQGGQPQHF. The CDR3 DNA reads TGTGCCAGCAGTGGGGGACAGGGGGGGCAGCCCCAGCATTTT.

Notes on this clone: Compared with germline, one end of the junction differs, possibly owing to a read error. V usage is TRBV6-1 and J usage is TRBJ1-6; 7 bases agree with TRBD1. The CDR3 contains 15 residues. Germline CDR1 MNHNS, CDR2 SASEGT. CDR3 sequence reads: CVSSRTGQCNSPLHF. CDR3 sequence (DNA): TGTGTCAGCAGCCGGACGGGACAGTGTAATTCACCCCTCCACTTT.

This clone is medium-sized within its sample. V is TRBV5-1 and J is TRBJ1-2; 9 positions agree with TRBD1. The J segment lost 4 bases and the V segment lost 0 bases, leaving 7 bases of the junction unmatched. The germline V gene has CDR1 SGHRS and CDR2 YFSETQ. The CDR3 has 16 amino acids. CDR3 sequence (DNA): TGCGCCAGCAGCTTGGCCTTAACAGGGGGCTCCTATGGCTACACCTTC. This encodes CASSLALTGGSYGYTF.

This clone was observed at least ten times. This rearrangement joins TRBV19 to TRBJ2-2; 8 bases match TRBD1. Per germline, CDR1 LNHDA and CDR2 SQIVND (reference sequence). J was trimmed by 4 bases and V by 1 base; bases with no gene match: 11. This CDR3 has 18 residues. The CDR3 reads CASSIATPRGRVTGELFF. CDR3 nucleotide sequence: TGTGCCAGTAGTATAGCCACACCCAGGGGGCGGGTCACCGGGGAGCTGTTTTTT. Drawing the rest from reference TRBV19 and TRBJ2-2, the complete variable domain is DGGITQSPKYLFRKEGQNVTLSCEQNLNHDAMYWYRQDPGQGLRLIYYSQIVNDFQKGDIAEGYSVSREKKESFPLTVTSAQKNPTAFYLCASSIATPRGRVTGELFFGEGSRLTVL.

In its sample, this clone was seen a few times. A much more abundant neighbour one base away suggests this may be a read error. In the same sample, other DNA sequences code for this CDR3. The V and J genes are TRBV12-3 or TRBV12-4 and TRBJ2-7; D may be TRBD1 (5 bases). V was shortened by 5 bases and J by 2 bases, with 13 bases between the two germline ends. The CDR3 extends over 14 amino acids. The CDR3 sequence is CASSPGHPPYEQYF. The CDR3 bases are TGTGCCAGCAGTCCTGGACATCCCCCCTACGAGCAGTACTTC.

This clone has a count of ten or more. In DNA form, the CDR3 reads TGTGCCATCACTGGGGGGAGGGCCTCCTACAATGAGCAGTTCTTC. Protein: CAITGGRASYNEQFF. The chain combines TRBV10-3 with TRBJ2-1; TRBD2 aligns across 7 bases. The CDR3 loop spans 15 amino acids. The ends lost 7 bases at V and 0 bases at J; junction bases unmatched: 6. Germline CDR1 ENHRY, CDR2 SYGVKD.